This T cell receptor beta chain was recovered during a study of blood T cells in healthy people across ages. The CDR3 spans 15 residues. Then a second PCR, running roughly 6 to 12 cycles, was carried out with a sample-barcoded 5' primer and a J-beta primer mix. TCRdb independently ran MiXCR on the 5' RACE reads; one entry per CDR3 protein. The sample records some 1.1 million distinct CDR3 sequences, 35% to 45% being singletons. Sequencing input: blood. The clonotype originates from a man younger than 35 in good health. The rearrangement links TRBV21-1 to TRBJ1-1; TRBD1 is the table's D call, not checked against the DNA. TRBV21-1 is labeled a pseudogene. The CDR3 DNA reads TGTGCCAGCAGCCGCATGCGAGGGGACAACACTGAAGCTTTCTTT. It is translated as CASSRMRGDNTEAFF.